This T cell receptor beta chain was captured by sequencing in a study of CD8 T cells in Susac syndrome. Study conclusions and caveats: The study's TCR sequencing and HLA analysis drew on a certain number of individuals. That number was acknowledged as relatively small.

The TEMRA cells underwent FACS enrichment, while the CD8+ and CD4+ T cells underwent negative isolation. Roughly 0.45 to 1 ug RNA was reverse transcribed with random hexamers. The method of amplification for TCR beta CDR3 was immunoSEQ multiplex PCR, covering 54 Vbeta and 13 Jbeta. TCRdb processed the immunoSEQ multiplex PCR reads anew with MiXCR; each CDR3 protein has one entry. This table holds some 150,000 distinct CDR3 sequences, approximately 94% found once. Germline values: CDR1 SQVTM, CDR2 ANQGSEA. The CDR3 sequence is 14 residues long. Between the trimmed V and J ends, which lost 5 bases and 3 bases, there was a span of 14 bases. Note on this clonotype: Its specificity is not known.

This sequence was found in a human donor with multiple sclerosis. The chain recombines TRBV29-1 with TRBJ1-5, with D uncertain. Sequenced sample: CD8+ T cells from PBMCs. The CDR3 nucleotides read TGCAGCGTTAAGAGTGGCAGCCACAATCAGCCCCAGCATTTT. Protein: CSVKSGSHNQPQHF.